This T cell receptor (beta chain) appears in the sequencing data of a study of CD8 T cells in Susac syndrome. The RNA, about 0.5 to 1 ug, was put through reverse transcription using random hexamers. TCRdb independently ran MiXCR on the immunoSEQ multiplex PCR reads; one entry per CDR3 protein. Among some 150,000 distinct CDR3 sequences listed, around 95% were seen once. V lost 2 bases and J lost 0, with 8 bases in between. The germline CDR1 and CDR2 sequences are SGDLS and YYNGEE. The CDR3 is 15 amino acids. Sequencing input: CD8+ T cells from PBMCs. The TCR sequence derives from a human donor with multiple sclerosis. The chain employs TRBV9 and TRBJ1-4; D is unresolved. The CDR3 spells CASSVRRATNEKLFF. In DNA form, the CDR3 reads TGTGCCAGCAGCGTGAGACGAGCAACTAATGAAAAACTGTTTTTT.